This T cell receptor (beta chain) was identified during a study of blood T cell repertoires in COVID-19. Study-wide context: From the United States, Italy and Spain came samples of acute and convalescent COVID-19.

Germline-derived CDR1 and CDR2 are SQVTM and ANQGSEA. Trimming removed 4 bases from V and 7 bases from J; junction bases left unmatched: 8. The CDR3 runs to 13 residues. Authors' methods: For nucleated cells, counts were estimated from reference gene primer amplification. The assay was immunoSEQ multiplex PCR, and TCRdb's table has in-frame clones only and misses some. D and trimming come from the DNA, and the V and J calls and clone size come from that table. The table lists 450,000 or so clones, roughly 89% of them singletons, with about 0.91% in the top ten. The rearrangement uses TRBV29-1 and TRBJ2-5, with 8 positions matching TRBD2. Sample: peripheral blood. This TCR derives from a man between 18 and 35 years old with COVID-19, enrolled during active disease. The CDR3 loop is CSVGTGGAGTQYF. Here the CDR3 DNA reads TGCAGCGTTGGGACCGGGGGGGCCGGGACCCAGTACTTC.